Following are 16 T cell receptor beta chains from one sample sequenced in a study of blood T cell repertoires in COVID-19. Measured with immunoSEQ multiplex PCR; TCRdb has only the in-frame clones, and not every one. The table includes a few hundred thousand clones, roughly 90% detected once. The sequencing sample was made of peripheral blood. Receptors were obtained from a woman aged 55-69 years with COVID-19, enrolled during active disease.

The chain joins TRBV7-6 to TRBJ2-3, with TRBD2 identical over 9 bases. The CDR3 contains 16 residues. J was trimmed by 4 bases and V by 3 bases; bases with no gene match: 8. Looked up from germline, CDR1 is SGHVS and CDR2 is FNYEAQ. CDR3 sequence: CASSFSGGGGPDTQYF. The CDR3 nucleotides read TGTGCCAGCAGCTTTTCGGGCGGGGGGGGTCCAGATACGCAGTATTTT.

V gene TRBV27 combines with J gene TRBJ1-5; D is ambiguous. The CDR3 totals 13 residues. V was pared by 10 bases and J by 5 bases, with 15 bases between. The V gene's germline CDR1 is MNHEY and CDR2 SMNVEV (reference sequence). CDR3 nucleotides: TGTGCCACCTCTCCATACCCGGATCAGCCCCAGCATTTT. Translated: CATSPYPDQPQHF.

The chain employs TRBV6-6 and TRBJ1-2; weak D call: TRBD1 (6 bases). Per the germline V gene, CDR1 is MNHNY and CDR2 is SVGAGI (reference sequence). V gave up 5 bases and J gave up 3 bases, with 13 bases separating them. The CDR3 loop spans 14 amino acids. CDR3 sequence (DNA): TGTGCCAGCAGTGCCAGGGGTAGTGACTATGGCTACACCTTC. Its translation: CASSARGSDYGYTF.

The CDR3 sequence is CASNSYRLAGGNEQFF. The CDR3 coding sequence is TGTGCCAGCAACTCCTATAGACTAGCGGGGGGCAATGAGCAGTTCTTC. The gene calls are TRBV9 and TRBJ2-1, with 13 bases lining up with TRBD2. V lost 6 bases and J lost 6; bases outside the gene matches: 9. The germline V gene has CDR1 SGDLS and CDR2 YYNGEE. This CDR3 is 16 amino acids long.

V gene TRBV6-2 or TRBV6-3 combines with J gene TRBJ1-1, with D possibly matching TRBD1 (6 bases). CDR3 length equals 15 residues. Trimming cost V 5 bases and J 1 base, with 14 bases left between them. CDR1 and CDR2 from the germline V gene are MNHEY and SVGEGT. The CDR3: CASSHPGHSNTEAFF. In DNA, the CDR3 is TGTGCCAGCAGTCATCCGGGACACTCGAACACTGAAGCTTTCTTT.

The CDR3 loop reads CASSLIPGIPTLEQYF. Here the CDR3 DNA reads TGTGCCAGCAGCTTAATTCCCGGGATCCCAACGCTGGAGCAGTACTTC. The chain employs TRBV11-1 and TRBJ2-7; D is possibly TRBD2 (5 bases). The germline V gene has CDR1 SGHAT and CDR2 FQDESV (reference sequence). This CDR3 is 16 amino acids long. V was clipped by 2 bases and J by 7 bases, with 21 bases between them.

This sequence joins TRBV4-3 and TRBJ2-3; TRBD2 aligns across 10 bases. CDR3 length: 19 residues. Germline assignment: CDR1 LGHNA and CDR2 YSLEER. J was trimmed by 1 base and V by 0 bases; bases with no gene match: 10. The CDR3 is CASSQDLHSGGLRTDTQYF. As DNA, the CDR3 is TGCGCCAGCAGCCAAGATCTCCATAGCGGGGGGTTACGCACAGATACGCAGTATTTT.

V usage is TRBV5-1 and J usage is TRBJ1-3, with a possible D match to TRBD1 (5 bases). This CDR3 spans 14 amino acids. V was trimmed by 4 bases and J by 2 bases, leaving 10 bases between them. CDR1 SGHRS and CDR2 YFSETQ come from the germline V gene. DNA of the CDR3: TGCGCCAGCAGCCAAGGGGTAACTGGAAACACCATATATTTT. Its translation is CASSQGVTGNTIYF.

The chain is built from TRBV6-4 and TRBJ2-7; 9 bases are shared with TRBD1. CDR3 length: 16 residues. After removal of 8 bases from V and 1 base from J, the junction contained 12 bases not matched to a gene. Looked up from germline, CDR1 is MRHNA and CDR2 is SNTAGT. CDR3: CASPFLRDRVSYEQYF. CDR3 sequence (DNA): TGTGCCAGCCCTTTCCTCCGGGACAGGGTTTCCTACGAGCAGTACTTC.

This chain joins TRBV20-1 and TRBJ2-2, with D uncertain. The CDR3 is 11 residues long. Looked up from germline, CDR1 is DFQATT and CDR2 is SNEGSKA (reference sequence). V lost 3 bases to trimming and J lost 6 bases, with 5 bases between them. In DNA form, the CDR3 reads TGCAGTGCTAGGGCCCCCGGGGAGCTGTTTTTT. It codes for CSARAPGELFF.

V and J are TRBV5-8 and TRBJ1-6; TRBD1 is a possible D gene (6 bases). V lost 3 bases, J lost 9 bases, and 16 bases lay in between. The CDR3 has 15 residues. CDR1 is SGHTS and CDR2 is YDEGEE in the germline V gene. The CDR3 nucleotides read TGTGCCAGCAGCTCGACAGGTCAGGTCCGTTCACCCCTCCACTTT. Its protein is CASSSTGQVRSPLHF. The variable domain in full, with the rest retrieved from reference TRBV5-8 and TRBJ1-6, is EAGVTQSPTHLIKTRGQQATLRCSPISGHTSVYWYQQALGLGLQFLLWYDEGEERNRGNFPPRFSGRQFPNYSSELNVNALELEDSALYLCASSSTGQVRSPLHFGNGTRLTVT.

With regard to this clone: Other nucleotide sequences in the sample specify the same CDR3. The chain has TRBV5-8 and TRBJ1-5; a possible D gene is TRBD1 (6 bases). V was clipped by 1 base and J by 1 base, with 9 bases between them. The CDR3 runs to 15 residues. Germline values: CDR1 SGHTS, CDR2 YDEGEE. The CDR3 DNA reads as TGTGCCAGCAGCTTGATCAGGGGAAGCAATCAGCCCCAGCATTTT. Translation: CASSLIRGSNQPQHF.

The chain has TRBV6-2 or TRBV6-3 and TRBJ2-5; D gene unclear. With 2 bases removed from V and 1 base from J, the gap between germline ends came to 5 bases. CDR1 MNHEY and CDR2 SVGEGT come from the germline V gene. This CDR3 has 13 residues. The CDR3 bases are TGTGCCAGCAGTTACCCAGGCCAAGAGACCCAGTACTTC. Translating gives CASSYPGQETQYF.

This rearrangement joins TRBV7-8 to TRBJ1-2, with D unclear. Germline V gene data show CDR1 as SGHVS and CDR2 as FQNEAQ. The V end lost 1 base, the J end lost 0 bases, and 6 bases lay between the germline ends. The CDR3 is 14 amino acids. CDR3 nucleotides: TGTGCCAGCAGCTTAGACGGAGCTAACTATGGCTACACCTTC. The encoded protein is CASSLDGANYGYTF.

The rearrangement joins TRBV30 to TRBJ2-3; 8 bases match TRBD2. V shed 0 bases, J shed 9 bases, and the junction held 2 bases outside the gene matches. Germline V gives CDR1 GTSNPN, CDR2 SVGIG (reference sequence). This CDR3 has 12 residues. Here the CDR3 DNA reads TGTGCCTGGAGTGTATTAGCGGGGACGCAGTATTTT. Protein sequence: CAWSVLAGTQYF.

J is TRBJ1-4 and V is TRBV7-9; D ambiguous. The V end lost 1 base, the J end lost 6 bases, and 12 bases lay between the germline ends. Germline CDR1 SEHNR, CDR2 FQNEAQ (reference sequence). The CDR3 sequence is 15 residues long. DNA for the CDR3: TGTGCCAGCAGCTTAGTAGGACTATCGCATGAAAAACTGTTTTTT. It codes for CASSLVGLSHEKLFF.